The 9 T cell receptor beta chains below all came from one sample that was sequenced in a study of Ad26.COV2.S vaccination and SARS-CoV-2 variants (dated by TCRdb to 2020 to 2023). Library construction relied on the immunoSEQ multiplex PCR assay. TCRdb retrieved this table from immuneACCESS and kept in-frame rearrangements only. Not all clones are present; in checked studies, unresolved V genes account for under half, and no reason is known for the remainder. The sample table records about 180,000 clones; 70% to 90% of these occur just once. Roughly 6% of the sample goes to the ten largest clones. The time point label on this specimen signifies: individuals recovered from natural SARS-CoV-2 infection. The starting material was peripheral blood, obtained after recovery from COVID-19. These receptors all stem from a human donor who had recovered from COVID-19.

This clone was seen a single time. Here the CDR3 reads CASSWTGALYEQYF. The CDR3 region has the DNA TGTGCCAGCAGTTGGACAGGGGCCCTCTACGAGCAGTACTTC. V gene TRBV27 combines with J gene TRBJ2-7; 9 bases match TRBD1. Trimming at V came to 4 bases and at J to 3 bases, leaving 4 bases not matched to a gene. Per the germline V gene, CDR1 is MNHEY and CDR2 is SMNVEV (reference sequence). There are 14 residues in the CDR3.

V gene TRBV6-5 combines with J gene TRBJ2-3, with D uncertain. Trimming left V 6 bases short and J 4 bases short, with 8 bases between. This CDR3 contains 12 residues. CDR1 is MNHEY, CDR2 SVGAGI, per germline. DNA for the CDR3: TGTGCCAGCAGCGTCGACGCAGATACGCAGTATTTT. Its translation: CASSVDADTQYF.

This chain connects TRBV7-9 to TRBJ2-7, with 8 bases lining up with TRBD1. Germline trimming cut 5 bases from V and 3 bases from J; bases unmatched to any gene: 9. CDR1 SEHNR and CDR2 FQNEAQ come from the germline V gene (reference sequence). This CDR3 has 15 residues. CDR3 bases: TGTGCCAGCAGCCCCGTAGGGACAGGAGACTACGAGCAGTACTTC. It is translated as CASSPVGTGDYEQYF.

The rearrangement links TRBV7-2 to TRBJ1-2; D call uncertain. V gave up 2 bases and J gave up 8 bases, with 18 bases separating them. The germline CDR1 and CDR2 sequences are SGHTA and FQGNSA. The CDR3 runs 15 residues. CDR3 region: CASSLREDRVGGYTF. The CDR3, as DNA: TGTGCCAGCAGCTTAAGAGAGGATAGGGTAGGGGGCTACACCTTC.

The CDR3 DNA reads TGTGCCAGCAGCTTAATACTGCGGGGAGGGCTCTACGAGCAGTACTTC. Its translation: CASSLILRGGLYEQYF. The chain has TRBV7-2 and TRBJ2-7; 7 bases align to TRBD2. In germline, CDR1 is SGHTA, CDR2 FQGNSA. This CDR3 region has 16 residues. With V trimmed by 2 bases and J by 3 bases, 10 bases remained unmatched.

This clone was seen a single time. The V gene is TRBV29-1, the J gene TRBJ1-2; 7 nucleotides align to TRBD1. J lost 3 bases, V lost 4 bases, and 2 bases had no gene match. Per the germline V gene, CDR1 is SQVTM and CDR2 is ANQGSEA. The CDR3 extends over 12 amino acids. CDR3 residues: CSVVQGDYGYTF. The CDR3 nucleotides read TGCAGCGTTGTTCAGGGGGACTATGGCTACACCTTC.

J is TRBJ1-1 and V is TRBV29-1; D may be TRBD1 (5 bases). The CDR3 consists of 15 residues. Germline-derived CDR1 and CDR2 are SQVTM and ANQGSEA. Trimming removed 5 bases at V and 1 base at J, with 17 bases between. In nucleotides, the CDR3 is TGCAGCGTTCGTTCATCCGGGACGGCGAACACTGAAGCTTTCTTT. Its translation is CSVRSSGTANTEAFF.

The V gene is TRBV15, the J gene TRBJ2-1; D possibly corresponds to TRBD2 (6 bases). Germline V CDR1 and CDR2: LNHNV, YYDKDF (reference sequence). V was clipped by 0 bases and J by 10 bases, with 22 bases between them. The CDR3 runs to 17 residues. Written as DNA, the CDR3 is TGTGCCACCAGCAGAGATGAGGAGGGGCCCGTCAAAGGAGAGCAGTTCTTC. The encoded protein is CATSRDEEGPVKGEQFF.

The gene calls are TRBV6-5 and TRBJ2-4; D may correspond to TRBD1 or TRBD2 (6 bases each). The germline gives CDR1 MNHEY, CDR2 SVGAGI. Trimming pared 5 bases from V and 8 bases from J, leaving 19 bases between. The CDR3 covers 15 residues. CDR3 region: CASSRGAWGADIQYF. The CDR3 DNA follows: TGTGCCAGCAGTCGCGGGGCGTGGGGGGCGGACATTCAGTACTTC.